Sequencing of this T cell receptor (beta chain) was carried out in a study of shared clonotypes between healthy human individuals. Overall study: Ranging from 18 to 49 in age, donors were a couple of women and a few men.

Bulk PBMC genomic DNA spanned ten immunoSEQ deep plates. Repertoires were generated with immunoSEQ multiplex PCR, while TCRdb's copy carries only in-frame clones and drops some. The sample yields about 560,000 clones, around 80% seen once. Study findings and constraints: A limitation of the genetic and exposure-history diversity represented arose from few donors.

Comments on this clone: As yet, its antigen is unknown.

The CDR3 covers 16 residues. J lost 1 base, V lost 5 bases, and 7 bases had no gene match. Looked up from germline, CDR1 is SGHAT and CDR2 is FQNNGV. This sequence joins TRBV11-2 and TRBJ2-5, with 10 bases that match TRBD2. What was sequenced was PBMCs. The receptor's source is a middle-aged woman in good health. Some clones in this sample may be carry-over from other donors' samples. This CDR3 is CASSRRTSGLQETQYF. DNA of the CDR3: TGTGCCAGCAGCCGACGGACTAGCGGCCTCCAAGAGACCCAGTACTTC.